The 21 T cell receptor beta chains reported below all come from one sample, sequenced in a study of PD-1 blockade in classical Hodgkin lymphoma. Sequencing was performed with immunoSEQ multiplex PCR; in TCRdb, only in-frame clones are kept and a portion is missing. The sample yields about 46,000 clones, 60% to 85% seen once. Autologous stem cell transplantation was followed by relapse in every patient, and brentuximab vedotin exposure varied. The sequences come from peripheral blood mononuclear cells (PBMCs), collected before the second cycle of nivolumab. These receptors originate from a human donor with classical Hodgkin lymphoma.

The chain joins TRBV7-9 to TRBJ1-2; D remains unclear. The CDR3 totals 9 residues. Per the germline V gene, CDR1 is SEHNR and CDR2 is FQNEAQ (reference sequence). Trimming left V 10 bases short and J 8 bases short, with 8 bases between. The CDR3 loop reads CATDQGYTF. DNA of the CDR3: TGTGCCACAGACCAGGGCTACACCTTC. The full variable domain, completed using reference TRBV7-9 and TRBJ1-2, is DTGVSQNPRHKITKRGQNVTFRCDPISEHNRLYWYRQTLGQGPEFLTYFQNEAQLEKSRLLSDRFSAERPKGSFSTLEIQRTEQGDSAMYLCATDQGYTFGSGTRLTVV.

This clone has just one count. The chain couples TRBV5-3 to TRBJ2-5; TRBD1 is a possible D gene (6 bases). TRBV5-3 is identified as an open reading frame with a role that is uncertain. V was pared by 0 bases and J by 7 bases, with 16 bases between. The CDR3 length is 15 residues. The CDR3 DNA sequence: TGTGCCAGAAGCTTGGATGGCAGGGGCGCTCCGACCCAGTACTTC. Translating gives CARSLDGRGAPTQYF.

This rearrangement joins TRBV7-9 to TRBJ2-7; maybe TRBD1 (6 bases). V lost 4 bases and J lost 6, with 16 bases in between. CDR1 and CDR2 (germline): SEHNR, FQNEAQ (reference sequence). CDR3 size: 14 residues. The CDR3 DNA reads TGTGCCAGCAGCTCTGAGGGGGATCCAGGCGAGCAGTACTTC. It is translated as CASSSEGDPGEQYF. The full variable domain, with the rest looked up from reference TRBV7-9 and TRBJ2-7, is DTGVSQNPRHKITKRGQNVTFRCDPISEHNRLYWYRQTLGQGPEFLTYFQNEAQLEKSRLLSDRFSAERPKGSFSTLEIQRTEQGDSAMYLCASSSEGDPGEQYFGPGTRLTVT.

The chain combines TRBV12-5 with TRBJ1-5; D gene ambiguous. The CDR3 sequence is 14 residues long. The germline gives CDR1 LGHNT, CDR2 FRNRAP. V shed 7 bases and J shed 0 bases, with 10 bases lying between them. CDR3 residues: CASVLGSSNQPQHF. The CDR3 DNA reads TGTGCTAGTGTTCTCGGTAGTAGCAATCAGCCCCAGCATTTT.

J is TRBJ1-1 and V is TRBV29-1, with TRBD1 as a possible D gene (6 bases). CDR3 length: 10 amino acids. V was cut by 7 bases and J by 8 bases, with 11 bases left in between. The germline gives CDR1 SQVTM, CDR2 ANQGSEA. For the CDR3, the DNA is TGCAGCGGTGGGGGCGGGGAAGCTTTCTTT. Protein product: CSGGGGEAFF.

J is TRBJ1-2 and V is TRBV7-6; D possibly corresponds to TRBD1 (5 bases). V lost 1 base, J lost 7 bases, and 13 bases lay in between. The CDR3 runs to 14 residues. Germline values: CDR1 SGHVS, CDR2 FNYEAQ. The CDR3 loop reads CASSLGRTTFGYTF. As DNA, the CDR3 is TGTGCCAGCAGCTTAGGGAGGACAACGTTTGGCTACACCTTC.

The rearrangement joins TRBV10-2 to TRBJ2-4, with D possibly TRBD1 on 5 matching bases. Germline V lookup: CDR1 WSHSY, CDR2 SAAADI. V was cut by 2 bases and J by 6 bases, with 5 bases left in between. The length of the CDR3 is 12 residues. This CDR3 is CASSEDRNIQYF. The CDR3 bases are TGCGCCAGCAGTGAGGACAGAAACATTCAGTACTTC.

This clone has only one observation. The chain links TRBV30 to TRBJ2-1; D perhaps matches TRBD2 (6 bases). The germline V gene encodes CDR1 GTSNPN and CDR2 SVGIG (reference sequence). Trimming pared 7 bases from V and 7 bases from J, leaving 20 bases between. The CDR3 totals 14 residues. For the CDR3, the DNA is TGTGCCTCCCGACGGACGGGAGTCTATAATGAGCAGTTCTTC. It codes for CASRRTGVYNEQFF.

J is TRBJ1-1 and V is TRBV19; D is unclear. The CDR3 spans 17 residues. CDR1 and CDR2 from the germline V gene are LNHDA and SQIVND (reference sequence). Trimming shortened V by 3 bases and J by 0 bases, and 17 bases separated the two germline ends. The CDR3 nucleotides are TGTGCCAGTAGTATCGGTCGTGCGACGGGGATGAACACTGAAGCTTTCTTT. Encoded protein: CASSIGRATGMNTEAFF.

This sequence joins TRBV5-6 and TRBJ1-5; no definite D call. This CDR3 spans 14 amino acids. Germline V gives CDR1 SGHDT, CDR2 YYEEEE. V was shortened by 0 bases and J by 3 bases, with 7 bases between the two germline ends. CDR3 sequence: CASSLGTVNQPQHF. The CDR3 DNA sequence: TGTGCCAGCAGCTTGGGGACGGTCAATCAGCCCCAGCATTTT. The full variable domain, with the rest looked up from reference TRBV5-6 and TRBJ1-5, is DAGVTQSPTHLIKTRGQQVTLRCSPKSGHDTVSWYQQALGQGPQFIFQYYEEEERQRGNFPDRFSGHQFPNYSSELNVNALLLGDSALYLCASSLGTVNQPQHFGDGTRLSIL.

The gene calls are TRBV4-1 and TRBJ1-3; D is ambiguous. V lost 4 bases to trimming and J lost 2 bases, with 12 bases between them. The CDR3 sequence is 15 residues long. Germline lookup yields CDR1 MGHRA and CDR2 YSYEKL. The CDR3 bases are TGCGCCAGCAGCCGCATTGTAAGCGCTGGAAACACCATATATTTT. Translating it yields CASSRIVSAGNTIYF.

Regarding this clone: Mismatch with germline at one junction end may stem from a read error. V usage is TRBV6-1 and J usage is TRBJ1-5; D remains ambiguous. Germline V lookup: CDR1 MNHNS, CDR2 SASEGT. CDR3 length equals 12 residues. Written as DNA, the CDR3 is TGTGCCAGCAGTGAATCGGAACACCCCCGGCATTTT. This translates into CASSESEHPRHF.

The CDR3 loop reads CASSQRVGNQPQHF. For the CDR3, the DNA is TGTGCCAGCAGCCAGAGGGTTGGCAATCAGCCCCAGCATTTT. The chain is built from TRBV4-2 and TRBJ1-5; D ambiguous. V shed 3 bases and J shed 2 bases, with 8 bases lying between them. This CDR3 is 14 amino acids long. Germline V gene sequence: CDR1 LGHNA, CDR2 YNFKEQ.

This clone has only a few counts. Written as DNA, the CDR3 is TGTGCCAGCAGCCCAGGACAGATCAATTCTCGTACCTTC. Amino acid sequence: CASSPGQINSRTF. The chain combines TRBV28 with TRBJ1-2; D perhaps matches TRBD1 (6 bases). Trimming took 6 bases from V and 14 from J, leaving 22 bases between them. Per germline, CDR1 MDHEN and CDR2 SYDVKM. This CDR3 comprises 13 residues.

This rearrangement joins TRBV5-1 to TRBJ1-6; D gene uncertain. Germline V gene lookup returns CDR1 SGHRS and CDR2 YFSETQ. Trimming removed 0 bases from V and 13 bases from J, with 14 bases in between. CDR3 size: 14 residues. The CDR3 nucleotides read TGCGCCAGCAGCTTGGATCGGGTTCTCGCGCCCCTCCACTTT. It specifies CASSLDRVLAPLHF.

The J gene is TRBJ1-4, the V gene TRBV19; D is ambiguous. CDR3 length: 14 residues. The germline V and J ends were trimmed by 2 bases and 2 bases, with 6 bases remaining between them. Germline assignment: CDR1 LNHDA and CDR2 SQIVND (reference sequence). CDR3 sequence: CASSITDTNEKLFF. The CDR3, as DNA: TGTGCCAGTAGTATAACGGACACTAATGAAAAACTGTTTTTT.

This chain links TRBV10-3 with TRBJ1-2; 7 bases map to TRBD1. Germline V gives CDR1 ENHRY, CDR2 SYGVKD. The V segment lost 6 bases and the J segment 1 base; nucleotides outside the gene matches: 8. CDR3 length: 15 amino acids. The CDR3 region is CAIREGAVINYGYTF. The CDR3 region has the DNA TGTGCCATCAGAGAGGGGGCGGTGATTAACTATGGCTACACCTTC.

Concerning this clone: At one end the junction does not follow the germline gene, possibly because of a read error. The CDR3 region has the DNA TGCGCCAGCAGCTTGGACCCGGGACTAGCGGAGATGGGCTTC. It encodes CASSLDPGLAEMGF. This chain links TRBV5-1 with TRBJ2-7; 11 nucleotides match TRBD2. Germline V lookup: CDR1 SGHRS, CDR2 YFSETQ. The CDR3 loop spans 14 amino acids.

In this sample, this clone turned up a few times. The CDR3: CASSDDWGQGYGYTF. The DNA for the CDR3 is TGTGCCAGCAGTGATGATTGGGGACAGGGCTATGGCTACACCTTC. The V gene is TRBV6-1, the J gene TRBJ1-2, with 9 nucleotides matching TRBD1. J lost 4 bases, V lost 3 bases, and 6 bases had no gene match. The germline CDR1 and CDR2 sequences are MNHNS and SASEGT. This CDR3 is built from 15 residues.

The J gene is TRBJ1-2, the V gene TRBV27; D might be TRBD1 (6 bases). Germline V gene lookup returns CDR1 MNHEY and CDR2 SMNVEV (reference sequence). The CDR3 has 14 amino acids. Trimming took off 0 bases at V and 4 bases at J, with 9 bases between the two ends. DNA of the CDR3: TGTGCCAGCAGTTTATCGGCAGGGGTCTATGGCTACACCTTC. Its protein is CASSLSAGVYGYTF.

V gene TRBV11-3 combines with J gene TRBJ1-1, with D possibly being TRBD1 (5 bases). V was shortened by 7 bases and J by 7 bases, with 19 bases between the two germline ends. The length of the CDR3 is 14 residues. The germline V gene has CDR1 SGHNT and CDR2 YENEEA. The CDR3 here is CASTPRETLSEAFF. The DNA for the CDR3 is TGTGCCAGCACCCCCAGGGAGACTCTGAGTGAAGCTTTCTTT. Looking up the rest from reference TRBV11-3 and TRBJ1-1 gives the full variable domain: EAGVVQSPRYKIIEKKQPVAFWCNPISGHNTLYWYLQNLGQGPELLIRYENEEAVDDSQLPKDRFSAERLKGVDSTLKIQPAELGDSAVYLCASTPRETLSEAFFGQGTRLTVV.